This entry lists 25 T cell receptor beta chains sequenced from one sample in a study of control samples from healthy donors and cancer patients. The repertoire was sequenced with immunoSEQ multiplex PCR; TCRdb's copy has only in-frame clones and lacks some. The profile covers some 140,000 clones, with roughly 92% appearing a single time and roughly 10% taken by the ten largest. Sequenced input: blood. These TCRs come from a man aged 25-45 years in good health.

This clone was detected once. The chain carries TRBV10-2 and TRBJ2-7; D not certain. The CDR3 loop spans 11 amino acids. V was shortened by 8 bases and J by 3 bases, with 8 bases between the two germline ends. Germline V gives CDR1 WSHSY, CDR2 SAAADI. As DNA, the CDR3 is TGCGCCAGCGGGGAACACTACGAGCAGTACTTC. Its protein is CASGEHYEQYF.

This clone has a single count. At one of its ends the junction is not consistent with the germline gene, which may arise from a read error. The genes are TRBV28 and TRBJ1-3; no firm D call. From germline, CDR1 is MDHEN and CDR2 SYDVKM. The CDR3 has 15 residues. As DNA, the CDR3 is TGTGCCAGCAGTTTAGACGAGGCCTCTGGAAACACCATGTATTTT. This translates into CASSLDEASGNTMYF.

This sequence joins TRBV27 and TRBJ2-7; D is unclear. CDR1 MNHEY and CDR2 SMNVEV come from the germline V gene (reference sequence). The CDR3 has 14 amino acids. Trimming removed 2 bases from V and 0 bases from J, with 8 bases in between. CDR3 residues: CASSLTQPSYEQYF. In DNA, the CDR3 is TGTGCCAGCAGTTTAACACAGCCCTCCTACGAGCAGTACTTC.

The chain links TRBV10-1 to TRBJ2-2; 9 bases match TRBD2. J was trimmed by 2 bases and V by 3 bases; bases with no gene match: 13. Germline CDR1 is WNHNN and CDR2 is SYGVQD (reference sequence). The CDR3 has 19 amino acids. The DNA of the CDR3 is TGCGCCAGCAGTGATGGGGGGCGGGGGGGGACAGAAAACACCGGGGAGCTGTTTTTT. This sequence encodes CASSDGGRGGTENTGELFF.

The chain couples TRBV2 to TRBJ2-5; D uncertain. The CDR3 is made up of 14 amino acids. Germline V gene lookup returns CDR1 SNHLY and CDR2 FYNNEI. Trimming stripped 3 bases from V and 0 bases from J, with 8 bases between. CDR3: CASSETEYQETQYF. The DNA of the CDR3 is TGTGCCAGCAGTGAGACGGAGTACCAAGAGACCCAGTACTTC.

The V gene is TRBV19, the J gene TRBJ1-1; the D is unclear. Germline-derived CDR1 and CDR2 are LNHDA and SQIVND (reference sequence). The V end was cut by 5 bases, the J end by 0 bases, with 10 bases between. The CDR3 length is 14 residues. CDR3 nucleotides: TGTGCCAGTAGTGAACTGACCGTGAACACTGAAGCTTTCTTT. It encodes CASSELTVNTEAFF.

The CDR3 protein is CASSLVGGRKETQYF. The CDR3 DNA follows: TGTGCCAGCAGCTTGGTTGGTGGCAGGAAAGAGACCCAGTACTTC. V is TRBV5-4 and J is TRBJ2-5; D not certain. Germline V gene data show CDR1 as SGHNT and CDR2 as YYREEE (reference sequence). The length of the CDR3 is 15 residues. Between the trimmed V and J ends, which lost 0 bases and 3 bases, there was a span of 12 bases.

The V call is TRBV6-5, the J call TRBJ2-5; D not certain. This CDR3 has 13 residues. The germline V and J ends were trimmed by 0 bases and 5 bases, with 7 bases remaining between them. In germline, CDR1 is MNHEY, CDR2 SVGAGI. The CDR3 is CASSYSLGETQYF. CDR3 bases: TGTGCCAGCAGTTACTCGTTGGGGGAGACCCAGTACTTC.

The gene calls are TRBV27 and TRBJ2-7; D is possibly TRBD2 (6 bases). This CDR3 region has 13 residues. The germline V gene has CDR1 MNHEY and CDR2 SMNVEV (reference sequence). Trimming removed 4 bases at V and 4 bases at J, with 11 bases between. CDR3 amino acids: CASSWQEGYEQYF. In nucleotides, the CDR3 is TGTGCCAGCAGTTGGCAGGAGGGGTACGAGCAGTACTTC.

The rearrangement uses TRBV7-2 and TRBJ1-4, with TRBD1 identical over 9 bases. Germline V gene sequence: CDR1 SGHTA, CDR2 FQGNSA. The CDR3 contains 14 residues. The ends lost 3 bases at V and 11 bases at J; junction bases unmatched: 7. CDR3 nucleotide sequence: TGTGCCAGCAGCTTGCCGGGACAGGGCTTTAAACTGTTTTTT. Protein product: CASSLPGQGFKLFF.

The chain joins TRBV3-1 (or the pseudogene TRBV3-2) to TRBJ2-3; unclear D gene. Germline CDR1 is LGHDT and CDR2 is YNNKEL (reference sequence). With 1 base removed from V and 6 bases from J, the gap between germline ends came to 5 bases. CDR3 size: 12 residues. CDR3 residues: CASSQVSDTQYF. Here the CDR3 DNA reads TGTGCCAGCAGCCAAGTTTCGGATACGCAGTATTTT.

This clone showed up just once. The V call is TRBV2, the J call TRBJ1-1; possible D gene TRBD1, 6 bases. This CDR3 comprises 15 residues. V shed 1 base and J shed 2 bases, with 11 bases lying between them. Germline CDR1 reads SNHLY; CDR2 reads FYNNEI. CDR3 residues: CASSEVTGRNTEAFF. The CDR3 coding sequence is TGTGCCAGCAGTGAAGTTACAGGGAGAAACACTGAAGCTTTCTTT.

J is TRBJ1-1 and V is TRBV28; D gene unclear. The germline V gene has CDR1 MDHEN and CDR2 SYDVKM. Deletions cut 7 bases from V and 3 bases from J, with 3 bases between. The CDR3 totals 10 residues. Written as DNA, the CDR3 is TGTGCCAGCATCCACACTGAAGCTTTCTTT. This translates into CASIHTEAFF.

This chain links TRBV9 with TRBJ2-6; 11 bases align to TRBD2. The germline gives CDR1 SGDLS, CDR2 YYNGEE. The CDR3 spans 18 residues. J was trimmed by 0 bases and V by 3 bases; bases with no gene match: 5. CDR3 in DNA: TGTGCCAGCAGCGGACTTAGCGGGAGGGCCTCTGGGGCCAACGTCCTGACTTTC. It specifies CASSGLSGRASGANVLTF.

The V and J genes are TRBV6-6 and TRBJ2-7, with D perhaps matching TRBD1 (6 bases). The CDR3 is 16 residues long. The germline CDR1 and CDR2 sequences are MNHNY and SVGAGI (reference sequence). The V end lost 4 bases, the J end lost 1 base, and 17 bases lay between the germline ends. CDR3 region: CASSSIEWTASYEQYF. CDR3 coding DNA: TGTGCCAGCAGTTCCATCGAATGGACAGCATCCTACGAGCAGTACTTC.

The chain uses TRBV30 and TRBJ2-2, with 11 bases lining up with TRBD2. This CDR3 is built from 15 residues. From germline, CDR1 is GTSNPN and CDR2 SVGIG (reference sequence). Germline trimming cut 0 bases from V and 3 bases from J; bases unmatched to any gene: 0. The CDR3 loop is CAWSVLAGDTGELFF. In nucleotides, the CDR3 is TGTGCCTGGAGTGTACTAGCGGGAGACACCGGGGAGCTGTTTTTT.

The J gene is TRBJ1-1, the V gene TRBV23-1; D may be TRBD1 (5 bases). TRBV23-1 is given ORF status, its function remaining uncertain. The CDR3 has 14 residues. V was pared by 4 bases and J by 4 bases, with 13 bases between. The CDR3 loop is CASSPPGPGTEAFF. The CDR3 DNA sequence: TGCGCCAGCAGTCCCCCGGGGCCAGGCACTGAAGCTTTCTTT.

This clone was detected a few times. The rearrangement uses TRBV6-4 and TRBJ2-3; TRBD2 aligns across 10 bases. The CDR3 contains 15 residues. V dropped 4 bases and J dropped 4; count of bases not matched to a gene: 5. The germline V gene encodes CDR1 MRHNA and CDR2 SNTAGT. CDR3 region: CASSVEREGADTQYF. CDR3 nucleotide sequence: TGTGCCAGCAGTGTGGAGCGGGAGGGCGCAGATACGCAGTATTTT.

The chain recombines TRBV3-1 (or the pseudogene TRBV3-2) with TRBJ2-2, with 9 bases matching TRBD1. The germline CDR1 and CDR2 sequences are LGHDT and YNNKEL (reference sequence). V dropped 4 bases and J dropped 7; count of bases not matched to a gene: 7. The CDR3 loop spans 15 amino acids. The CDR3 bases are TGTGCCAGCAGCCGAAAACAGGGGGCGGTCGGGGAGCTGTTTTTT. As protein: CASSRKQGAVGELFF.

The chain has TRBV18 and TRBJ2-1; 13 nucleotides line up with TRBD2. Germline CDR1 is KGHSH and CDR2 is LQKENI. With V trimmed by 4 bases and J by 8 bases, 8 bases remained unmatched. The CDR3 runs to 16 residues. For the CDR3, the DNA is TGTGCCAGCTCACTTGTAGGGACTAGCGGGAATCATGAGCAGTTCTTC. Its translation is CASSLVGTSGNHEQFF.

This clone was counted once. The same CDR3 arises from other DNA sequences in this sample as well. The chain has TRBV11-3 and TRBJ1-1; D is unclear. The V and J ends lost 0 bases and 1 base respectively, with 3 bases between them. This CDR3 spans 13 amino acids. Germline loops: CDR1 SGHNT, CDR2 YENEEA. The CDR3 sequence is CASSLEGNTEAFF. The CDR3 coding sequence is TGTGCCAGCAGCTTAGAGGGGAACACTGAAGCTTTCTTT.

This clone showed up just once. This rearrangement joins TRBV11-2 to TRBJ1-4, with a weak D call TRBD1 (6 bases). Germline loops: CDR1 SGHAT, CDR2 FQNNGV. The CDR3 has 15 residues. Trimming took 6 bases from V and 8 from J, leaving 19 bases between them. CDR3 protein: CASSSPGGAREKLFF. CDR3 sequence (DNA): TGTGCCAGCAGTAGTCCCGGGGGCGCAAGGGAAAAACTGTTTTTT.

The rearrangement joins TRBV29-1 to TRBJ1-2; D gene unclear. The V end was cut by 3 bases, the J end by 0 bases, with 5 bases between. Looked up from germline, CDR1 is SQVTM and CDR2 is ANQGSEA. There are 12 residues in the CDR3. The CDR3 is CSVDKPNYGYTF. The CDR3 coding sequence is TGCAGCGTTGATAAGCCTAACTATGGCTACACCTTC.

To note about this clone: The sample contains more than one DNA sequence encoding this CDR3. The chain has TRBV2 and TRBJ2-5; a weak D match, TRBD2 (5 bases). The CDR3 is 15 residues long. CDR1 and CDR2 from the germline V gene are SNHLY and FYNNEI. Trimming shortened V by 2 bases and J by 6 bases, and 16 bases separated the two germline ends. CDR3 nucleotide sequence: TGTGCCAGCAGTGAAACCCTGGCGGGTTTGCAGACCCAGTACTTC. Translated: CASSETLAGLQTQYF.

This chain uses TRBV29-1 with TRBJ1-1; D remains ambiguous. This CDR3 comprises 13 residues. The V gene lost 0 bases and the J gene lost 1 base, with 6 bases spanning the gap. The germline V gene has CDR1 SQVTM and CDR2 ANQGSEA. Here the CDR3 reads CSVEDTRNTEAFF. CDR3 bases: TGCAGCGTTGAAGACACCAGGAACACTGAAGCTTTCTTT.